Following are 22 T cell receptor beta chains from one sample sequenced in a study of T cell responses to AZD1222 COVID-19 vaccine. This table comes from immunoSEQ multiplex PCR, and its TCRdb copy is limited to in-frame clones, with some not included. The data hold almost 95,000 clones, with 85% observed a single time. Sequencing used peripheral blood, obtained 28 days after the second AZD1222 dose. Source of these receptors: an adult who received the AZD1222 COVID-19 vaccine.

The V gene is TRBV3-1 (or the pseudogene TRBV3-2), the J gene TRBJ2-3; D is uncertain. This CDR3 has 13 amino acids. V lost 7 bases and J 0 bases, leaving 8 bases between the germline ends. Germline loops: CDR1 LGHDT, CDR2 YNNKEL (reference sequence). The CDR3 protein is CASTGVSTDTQYF. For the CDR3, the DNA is TGTGCCAGCACGGGCGTTAGCACAGATACGCAGTATTTT.

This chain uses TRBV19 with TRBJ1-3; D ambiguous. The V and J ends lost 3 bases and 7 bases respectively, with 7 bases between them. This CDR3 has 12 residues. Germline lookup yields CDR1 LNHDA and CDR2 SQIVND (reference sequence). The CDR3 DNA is TGTGCCAGTAGTATGCCCGGGAACACCATATATTTT. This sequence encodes CASSMPGNTIYF.

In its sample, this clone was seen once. The CDR3 region is CASSPPASYEQYF. The CDR3 nucleotides read TGTGCCAGCAGCCCCCCGGCATCCTACGAGCAGTACTTC. The gene calls are TRBV3-1 (or the pseudogene TRBV3-2) and TRBJ2-7; D unclear. The germline gives CDR1 LGHDT, CDR2 YNNKEL (reference sequence). Trimming left V 4 bases short and J 1 base short, with 8 bases between. This CDR3 has 13 amino acids.

CDR3 residues: CAIRDSGGRNTGELFF. The CDR3 region has the DNA TGTGCCATCAGGGATAGCGGGGGGAGGAACACCGGGGAGCTGTTTTTT. This rearrangement joins TRBV10-3 to TRBJ2-2; 10 nucleotides align to TRBD2. The CDR3 runs 16 residues. Germline V CDR1 and CDR2: ENHRY, SYGVKD. J gave up 1 base and V 6 bases, and 5 bases lay outside the gene matches.

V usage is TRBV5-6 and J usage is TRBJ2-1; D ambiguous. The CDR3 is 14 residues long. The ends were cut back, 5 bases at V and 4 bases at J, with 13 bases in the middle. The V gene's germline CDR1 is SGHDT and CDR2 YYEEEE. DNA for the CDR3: TGTGCCAGCAGTGGGTTCACCCGATACAATGAGCAGTTCTTC. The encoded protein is CASSGFTRYNEQFF. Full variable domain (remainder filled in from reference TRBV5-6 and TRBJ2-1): DAGVTQSPTHLIKTRGQQVTLRCSPKSGHDTVSWYQQALGQGPQFIFQYYEEEERQRGNFPDRFSGHQFPNYSSELNVNALLLGDSALYLCASSGFTRYNEQFFGPGTRLTVL.

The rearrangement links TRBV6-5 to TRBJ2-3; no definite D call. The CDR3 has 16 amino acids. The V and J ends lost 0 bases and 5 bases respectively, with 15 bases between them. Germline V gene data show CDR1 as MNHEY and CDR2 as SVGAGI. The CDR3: CASSYSTGQVGDTQYF. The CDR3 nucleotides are TGTGCCAGCAGTTACTCGACGGGCCAGGTGGGAGATACGCAGTATTTT.

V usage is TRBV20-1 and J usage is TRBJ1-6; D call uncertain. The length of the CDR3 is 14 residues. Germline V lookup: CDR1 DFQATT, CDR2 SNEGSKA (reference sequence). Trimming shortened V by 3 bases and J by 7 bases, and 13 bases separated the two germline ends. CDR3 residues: CSASSVPLNSPLHF. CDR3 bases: TGCAGTGCTAGTAGTGTTCCCCTCAATTCACCCCTCCACTTT.

As DNA, the CDR3 is TGTGCCAGCAGTTACCCGGTTTGGGGGGCGACTGAAGCTTTCTTT. Translated, it gives CASSYPVWGATEAFF. This chain joins TRBV21-1 and TRBJ1-1. TRBV21-1 is labeled a pseudogene. The CDR3 covers 15 residues.

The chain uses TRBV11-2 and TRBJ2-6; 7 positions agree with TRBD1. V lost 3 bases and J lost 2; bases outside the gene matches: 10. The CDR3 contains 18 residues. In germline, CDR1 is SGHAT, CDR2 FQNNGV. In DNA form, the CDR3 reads TGTGCCAGCAGCTTCCCTTACAGGGGACCTACTGGGGCCAACGTCCTGACTTTC. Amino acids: CASSFPYRGPTGANVLTF.

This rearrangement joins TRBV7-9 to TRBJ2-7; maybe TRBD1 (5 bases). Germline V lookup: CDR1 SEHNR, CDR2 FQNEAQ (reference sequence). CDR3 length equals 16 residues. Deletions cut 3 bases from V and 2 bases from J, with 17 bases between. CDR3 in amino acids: CASSFTLQGKAYEQYF. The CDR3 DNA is TGTGCCAGCAGCTTCACTTTGCAGGGCAAGGCCTACGAGCAGTACTTC.

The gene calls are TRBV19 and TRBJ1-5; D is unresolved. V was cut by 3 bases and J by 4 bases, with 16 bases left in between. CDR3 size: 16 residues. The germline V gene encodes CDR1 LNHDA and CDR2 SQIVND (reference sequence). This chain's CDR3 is CASSIRVSTGNQPQHF. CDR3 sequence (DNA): TGTGCCAGTAGTATTAGGGTCAGTACGGGGAATCAGCCCCAGCATTTT.

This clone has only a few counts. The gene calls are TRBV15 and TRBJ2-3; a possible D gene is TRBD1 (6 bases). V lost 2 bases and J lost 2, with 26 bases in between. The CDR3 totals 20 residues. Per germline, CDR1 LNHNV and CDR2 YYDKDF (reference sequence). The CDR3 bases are TGTGCCACCAGCAGACACCTTGGGGCAGGGGCGGTCGGGAACACAGATACGCAGTATTTT. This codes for CATSRHLGAGAVGNTDTQYF.

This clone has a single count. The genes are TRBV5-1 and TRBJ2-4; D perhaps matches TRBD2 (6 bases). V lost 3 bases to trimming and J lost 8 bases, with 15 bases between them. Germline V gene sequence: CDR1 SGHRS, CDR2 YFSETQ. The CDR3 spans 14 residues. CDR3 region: CASSSGLSGDIQYF. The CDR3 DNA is TGCGCCAGCAGCTCCGGACTGTCGGGGGACATTCAGTACTTC. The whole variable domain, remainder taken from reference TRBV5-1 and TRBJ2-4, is KAGVTQTPRYLIKTRGQQVTLSCSPISGHRSVSWYQQTPGQGLQFLFEYFSETQRNKGNFPGRFSGRQFSNSRSEMNVSTLELGDSALYLCASSSGLSGDIQYFGAGTRLSVL.

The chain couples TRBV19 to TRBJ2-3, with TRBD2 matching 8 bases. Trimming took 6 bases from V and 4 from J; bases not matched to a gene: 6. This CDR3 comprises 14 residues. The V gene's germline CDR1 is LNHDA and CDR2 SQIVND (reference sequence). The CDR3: CASRRERESDTQYF. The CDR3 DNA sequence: TGTGCCAGTAGGAGGGAGCGGGAGTCAGATACGCAGTATTTT.

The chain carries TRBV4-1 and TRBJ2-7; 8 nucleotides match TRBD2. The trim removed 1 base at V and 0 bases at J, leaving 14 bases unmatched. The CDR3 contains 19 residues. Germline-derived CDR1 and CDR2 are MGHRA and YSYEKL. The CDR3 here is CASSQAPGLGKTSSYEQYF. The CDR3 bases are TGCGCCAGCAGCCAAGCCCCGGGACTAGGGAAAACAAGCTCCTACGAGCAGTACTTC.

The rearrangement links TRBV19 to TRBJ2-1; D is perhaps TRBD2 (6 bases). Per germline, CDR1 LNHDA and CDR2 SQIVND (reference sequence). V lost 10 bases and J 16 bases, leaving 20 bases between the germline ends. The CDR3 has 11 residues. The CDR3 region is CATTWDLALFF. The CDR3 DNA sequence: TGTGCCACCACCTGGGACTTGGCGCTTTTCTTC.

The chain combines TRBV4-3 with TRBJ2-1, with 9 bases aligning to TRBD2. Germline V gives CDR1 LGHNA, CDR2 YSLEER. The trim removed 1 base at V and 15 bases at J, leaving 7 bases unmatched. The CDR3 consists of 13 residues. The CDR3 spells CASSQGAAGGAFF. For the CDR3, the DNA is TGCGCCAGCAGCCAAGGGGCGGCGGGAGGGGCGTTCTTC.

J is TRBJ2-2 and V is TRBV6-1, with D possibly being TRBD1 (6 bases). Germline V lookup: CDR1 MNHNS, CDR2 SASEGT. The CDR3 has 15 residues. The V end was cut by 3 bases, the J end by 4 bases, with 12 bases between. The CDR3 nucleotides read TGTGCCAGCAGTGATACAGGGCTGCGCACCGGGGAGCTGTTTTTT. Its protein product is CASSDTGLRTGELFF.

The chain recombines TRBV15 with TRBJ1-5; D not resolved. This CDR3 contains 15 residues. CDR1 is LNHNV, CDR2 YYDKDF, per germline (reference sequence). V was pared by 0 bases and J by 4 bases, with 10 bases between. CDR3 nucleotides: TGTGCCACCAGCAGAGATCGGAGTCCTAATCAGCCCCAGCATTTT. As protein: CATSRDRSPNQPQHF.

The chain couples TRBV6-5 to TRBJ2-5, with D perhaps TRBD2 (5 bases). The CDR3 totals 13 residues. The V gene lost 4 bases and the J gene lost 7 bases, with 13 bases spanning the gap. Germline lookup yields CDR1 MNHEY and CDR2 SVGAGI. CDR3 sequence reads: CASSSVVRGTQYF. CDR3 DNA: TGTGCCAGCAGTTCGGTGGTTCGGGGGACCCAGTACTTC.

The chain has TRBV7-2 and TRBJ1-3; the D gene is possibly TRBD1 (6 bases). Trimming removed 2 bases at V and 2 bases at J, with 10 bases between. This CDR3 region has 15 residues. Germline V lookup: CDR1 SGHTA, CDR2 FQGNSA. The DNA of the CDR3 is TGTGCCAGCAGCTTACGGGGGCCCACTGGAAACACCATATATTTT. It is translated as CASSLRGPTGNTIYF.

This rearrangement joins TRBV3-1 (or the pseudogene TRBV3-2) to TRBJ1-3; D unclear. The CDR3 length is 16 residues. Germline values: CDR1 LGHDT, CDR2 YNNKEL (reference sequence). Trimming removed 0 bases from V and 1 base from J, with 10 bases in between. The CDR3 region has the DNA TGTGCCAGCAGCCAAGATTACTGGAATTCTGGAAACACCATATATTTT. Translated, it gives CASSQDYWNSGNTIYF.